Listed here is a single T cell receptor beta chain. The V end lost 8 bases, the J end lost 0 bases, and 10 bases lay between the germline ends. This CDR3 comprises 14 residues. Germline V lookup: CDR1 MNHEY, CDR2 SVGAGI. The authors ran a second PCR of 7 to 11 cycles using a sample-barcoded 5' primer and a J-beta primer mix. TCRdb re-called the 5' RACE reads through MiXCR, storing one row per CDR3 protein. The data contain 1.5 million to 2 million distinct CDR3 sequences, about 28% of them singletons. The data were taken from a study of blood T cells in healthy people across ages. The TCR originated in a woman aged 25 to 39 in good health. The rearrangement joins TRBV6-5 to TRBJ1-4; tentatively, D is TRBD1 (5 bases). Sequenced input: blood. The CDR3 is CASGGGTTNEKLFF. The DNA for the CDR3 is TGTGCCAGCGGGGGAGGGACAACTAATGAAAAACTGTTTTTT.